This TCR beta chain was captured in a study of blood T cell repertoires in COVID-19. Repertoires were generated with immunoSEQ multiplex PCR, while TCRdb's copy carries only in-frame clones and drops some. The data hold about 230,000 clones, with approximately 84% observed a single time. V gave up 2 bases and J gave up 4 bases, with 12 bases separating them. This CDR3 comprises 15 residues. The germline V gene encodes CDR1 SNHLY and CDR2 FYNNEI. The clonotype was recovered from a man aged 35-49 years with acute or convalescent COVID-19. The genes are TRBV2 and TRBJ2-1, with D unclear. Sample: peripheral blood. CDR3 DNA: TGTGCCAGCAGTGAAAGCCAAACTGATTACAATGAGCAGTTCTTC. Its translation is CASSESQTDYNEQFF.